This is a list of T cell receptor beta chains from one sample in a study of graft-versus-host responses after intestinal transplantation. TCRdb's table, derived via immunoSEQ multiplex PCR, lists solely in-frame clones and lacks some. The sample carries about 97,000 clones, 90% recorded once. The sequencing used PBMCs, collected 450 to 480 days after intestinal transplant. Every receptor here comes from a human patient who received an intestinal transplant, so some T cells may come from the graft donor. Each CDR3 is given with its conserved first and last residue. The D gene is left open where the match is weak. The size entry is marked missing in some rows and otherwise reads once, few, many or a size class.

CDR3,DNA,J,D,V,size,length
CSVATGSTDTQYF,TGCAGCGTTGCGACAGGGTCCACAGATACGCAGTATTTT,TRBJ2-3,TRBD1,TRBV29-1,NA,13
CASIGQTYEQYF,TGTGCCAGCATCGGACAGACCTACGAGCAGTACTTC,TRBJ2-7,NA,TRBV6-6,NA,12
CATSSGTVNTEAFF,TGTGCCACCAGTAGCGGGACAGTGAACACTGAAGCTTTCTTT,TRBJ1-1,TRBD1,TRBV15,NA,14
CASSGVLQNYGYTF,TGTGCCAGTAGTGGGGTACTACAAAACTATGGCTACACCTTC,TRBJ1-2,NA,TRBV19,NA,14
CATSSTGLVFNEQFF,TGTGCCACCAGCAGCACGGGACTAGTGTTCAATGAGCAGTTCTTC,TRBJ2-1,TRBD2,TRBV15,NA,15
CASSRRQGGNTEAFF,TGTGCCAGTAGCCGCCGACAGGGTGGGAACACTGAAGCTTTCTTT,TRBJ1-1,TRBD1,TRBV19,NA,15
CSVPIAGTEAFF,TGCAGCGTCCCAATAGCGGGCACTGAAGCTTTCTTT,TRBJ1-1,NA,TRBV29-1,NA,12
CASSPTTGRAYEQYF,TGCGCCAGCAGCCCGACAACAGGACGGGCCTACGAGCAGTACTTC,TRBJ2-7,NA,TRBV5-1,NA,15
CASSWGQPRGYGYTF,TGTGCCAGCAGCTGGGGACAGCCTCGGGGCTATGGCTACACCTTC,TRBJ1-2,TRBD1,TRBV6-5,NA,15
CASRPGLTTDTQYF,TGTGCCAGCAGGCCGGGACTAACCACAGATACGCAGTATTTT,TRBJ2-3,TRBD2,TRBV2,NA,14
CSAPRTGELFF,TGCAGTGCTCCTCGCACCGGGGAGCTGTTTTTT,TRBJ2-2,NA,TRBV20-1,NA,11
CASSLWPLRDRGPEQYF,TGCGCCAGCAGCTTGTGGCCCCTCCGGGACAGGGGGCCCGAGCAGTACTTC,TRBJ2-7,TRBD1,TRBV5-1,once,17
CASSLTGAHNQPQHF,TGTGCCAGCAGTCTGACAGGGGCCCACAATCAGCCCCAGCATTTT,TRBJ1-5,TRBD1,TRBV6-5,NA,15
CASSPRALNEKLFF,TGTGCCAGCAGCCCACGGGCGCTTAATGAAAAACTGTTTTTT,TRBJ1-4,NA,TRBV7-6,NA,14
CASKREAGGDEQFF,TGTGCCAGTAAGCGGGAGGCAGGGGGGGATGAGCAGTTCTTC,TRBJ2-1,TRBD2,TRBV19,NA,14
CASSYPGGNEQYF,TGTGCCAGCAGTTACCCCGGGGGGAACGAGCAGTACTTC,TRBJ2-7,TRBD2,TRBV6-5,NA,13
CASSLGQAALNTEAFF,TGTGCCAGCAGCTTGGGGCAGGCAGCCTTGAACACTGAAGCTTTCTTT,TRBJ1-1,NA,TRBV5-6,once,16
CASSEGLTYEQYF,TGTGCCAGCAGTGAAGGCCTCACCTACGAGCAGTACTTC,TRBJ2-7,NA,TRBV6-1,NA,13
CASSYQESYGYTF,TGTGCCAGCAGTTATCAGGAGAGCTATGGCTACACCTTC,TRBJ1-2,NA,TRBV6-5,NA,13
CASSYGGQGATEAFF,TGTGCCAGCAGTTACGGGGGACAGGGGGCTACTGAAGCTTTCTTT,TRBJ1-1,TRBD1,TRBV6-5,NA,15
CASSAGEYTEAFF,TGTGCCAGCTCAGCGGGGGAATACACTGAAGCTTTCTTT,TRBJ1-1,NA,TRBV18,NA,13
CASSYSRHGQYF,TGTGCCAGCAGTTACTCAAGACATGGCCAGTACTTC,TRBJ2-5,NA,TRBV6-6,NA,12
CASSLVSQAFDEQYF,TGTGCCAGCAGCTTAGTGAGCCAGGCCTTTGACGAGCAGTACTTC,TRBJ2-7,NA,TRBV7-2,NA,15
CASSQSPEVEETQYF,TGCGCCAGCAGCCAAAGCCCCGAAGTAGAAGAGACCCAGTACTTC,TRBJ2-5,NA,TRBV4-1,NA,15
CSASRGANGYTF,TGCAGCGCGTCCCGGGGGGCTAACGGCTACACCTTC,TRBJ1-2,NA,TRBV29-1,NA,12
CASSPPTAGGRETQYF,TGTGCCAGCTCACCACCGACGGCAGGGGGGCGAGAGACCCAGTACTTC,TRBJ2-5,NA,TRBV18,NA,16
CASNNVGKGQAEAFF,TGTGCCAGCAACAATGTGGGGAAGGGTCAAGCTGAAGCTTTCTTT,TRBJ1-1,NA,TRBV7-9,NA,15
CARSLAAAFF,TGTGCCAGAAGCTTGGCCGCTGCTTTCTTT,TRBJ1-1,NA,TRBV5-3,NA,10
CASSPPSTDTQYF,TGTGCCAGCAGCCCCCCAAGCACAGATACGCAGTATTTT,TRBJ2-3,NA,TRBV5-5,NA,13